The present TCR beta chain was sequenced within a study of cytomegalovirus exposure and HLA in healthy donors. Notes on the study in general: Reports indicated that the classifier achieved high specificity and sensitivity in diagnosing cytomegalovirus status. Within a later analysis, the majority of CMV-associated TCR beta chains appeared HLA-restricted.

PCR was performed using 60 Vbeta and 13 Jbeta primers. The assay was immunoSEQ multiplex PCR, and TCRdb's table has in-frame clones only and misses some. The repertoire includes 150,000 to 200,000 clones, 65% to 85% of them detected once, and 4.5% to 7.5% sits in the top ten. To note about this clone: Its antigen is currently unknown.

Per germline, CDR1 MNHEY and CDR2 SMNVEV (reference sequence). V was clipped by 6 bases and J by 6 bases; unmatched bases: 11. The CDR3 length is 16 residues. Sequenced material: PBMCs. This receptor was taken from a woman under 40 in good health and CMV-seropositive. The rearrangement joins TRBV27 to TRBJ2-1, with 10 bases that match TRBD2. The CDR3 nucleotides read TGTGCCAGCAGAAGGAGCAGCGGGAGGGCCATCAATGAGCAGTTCTTC. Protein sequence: CASRRSSGRAINEQFF.